These T cell receptor beta chains were read from a single sample in a study of Ad26.COV2.S vaccination and SARS-CoV-2 variants. The data were produced by immunoSEQ multiplex PCR, yet TCRdb's version contains in-frame clones alone and is incomplete. The sample contains about 680,000 clones, roughly 90% of which appear only once. Sequenced here: peripheral blood, sampled in a trial of Ad26.COV2.S vaccine versus placebo. The receptor source for this set is a person between 18 and 60 years old who received the Ad26.COV2.S COVID-19 vaccine or a placebo. Each CDR3 is given with its conserved first and last residue. A D gene is named only where the DNA matches it firmly. Clone size is stated in some rows and not others, as once, few, many or a class when expanded.

d_call	clone_size	v_call	j_call	cdr3_aa	cdr3_nt
-	-	TRBV12-3/TRBV12-4	TRBJ1-5	CASSLSSSQPQHF	TGTGCCAGCAGTTTAAGTTCCTCCCAGCCCCAGCATTTT
-	-	TRBV30	TRBJ1-1	CAWSVLDTNTEAFF	TGTGCCTGGAGTGTTTTGGACACGAACACTGAAGCTTTCTTT
-	-	TRBV20-1	TRBJ1-1	CSARDSLNAFF	TGCAGTGCTAGAGATAGCCTGAACGCTTTCTTT
TRBD2	-	TRBV27	TRBJ2-5	CASSPGTSGRGTQYF	TGTGCCAGCAGTCCAGGGACTAGCGGGCGGGGGACCCAGTACTTC
-	-	TRBV27	TRBJ2-2	CASSLLAGLGNTGELFF	TGTGCCAGCAGTTTACTCGCGGGGTTGGGCAACACCGGGGAGCTGTTTTTT
TRBD1	once	TRBV11-3	TRBJ2-3	CASSPGTGVGDTQYF	TGTGCCAGCAGCCCCGGGACAGGGGTGGGCGATACGCAGTATTTT
-	-	TRBV7-7	TRBJ2-3	CASSPGSDTTDTQYF	TGTGCCAGCAGCCCGGGGTCAGACACCACAGATACGCAGTATTTT
-	-	TRBV6-1	TRBJ1-1	CASSEPEGTEAFF	TGTGCCAGCAGTGAACCTGAGGGCACTGAAGCTTTCTTT
-	-	TRBV7-2	TRBJ1-2	CASSPGGIGGYTF	TGTGCCAGCAGCCCGGGGGGCATCGGGGGCTACACCTTC
-	-	TRBV21-1	TRBJ2-7	CASSKAYAEQYF	TGTGCCAGCAGCAAAGCCTATGCCGAGCAGTACTTC
-	-	TRBV14	TRBJ2-3	CASSLRLGSDTQYF	TGTGCCAGCAGCCTCCGACTAGGCTCAGATACGCAGTATTTT
-	-	TRBV27	TRBJ2-1	CASSLSSSTYNEQFF	TGTGCCAGCAGCCTAAGCTCGAGTACTTACAATGAGCAGTTCTTC
-	-	TRBV21-1	TRBJ1-5	CASITGGHQPQHF	TGTGCCAGCATTACAGGGGGCCATCAGCCCCAGCATTTT
-	-	TRBV7-9	TRBJ1-6	CASSSHNSPLHF	TGTGCCAGCAGCTCACATAATTCACCCCTCCACTTT
-	-	TRBV5-4	TRBJ1-1	CASYSDPWVSTAFF	TGTGCCAGTTATAGTGACCCCTGGGTTTCGACTGCTTTCTTT
-	-	TRBV7-2	TRBJ2-7	CASSPAAGQIIPYEQYF	TGTGCCAGCAGCCCTGCTGCGGGACAGATTATTCCCTACGAGCAGTACTTC
-	-	TRBV5-5	TRBJ2-1	CASSLMRGNEQFF	TGTGCCAGCAGCTTGATGCGGGGCAATGAGCAGTTCTTC
-	-	TRBV4-3	TRBJ1-6	CASSQDPAGPNSPLHF	TGCGCCAGCAGCCAAGATCCGGCAGGGCCCAATTCACCCCTCCACTTT
-	-	TRBV15	TRBJ1-2	CATSRDPGLWGYTF	TGTGCCACCAGCAGAGATCCCGGGCTCTGGGGCTACACCTTC
-	-	TRBV7-3	TRBJ2-5	CASSEGGETQYF	TGTGCCAGCAGCGAGGGTGGAGAGACCCAGTACTTC
TRBD1	-	TRBV5-6	TRBJ1-6	CASSRFHGQGAYNSPLHF	TGTGCCAGCAGCCGTTTTCACGGACAGGGAGCCTATAATTCACCCCTCCACTTT
-	-	TRBV2	TRBJ1-1	CASSAEQGNTEAFF	TGTGCCAGCAGTGCGGAGCAGGGAAACACTGAAGCTTTCTTT
-	-	TRBV30	TRBJ2-7	CAWSVGGSEQYF	TGTGCCTGGAGTGTAGGGGGTAGCGAGCAGTACTTC
-	-	TRBV7-9	TRBJ2-2	CASSLFAPGTGELFF	TGTGCCAGCAGCTTATTTGCCCCTGGAACCGGGGAGCTGTTTTTT
TRBD1	-	TRBV7-2	TRBJ2-7	CASSSVTGGKYEQYF	TGTGCCAGCAGCTCAGTAACAGGGGGGAAATACGAGCAGTACTTC
-	-	TRBV3-1/TRBV3-2	TRBJ2-1	CASSLRVGEQFF	TGTGCCAGCAGCCTCCGCGTTGGTGAGCAGTTCTTC
TRBD1	once	TRBV18	TRBJ2-1	CASSPPGQGNEQFF	TGTGCCAGCTCACCTCCGGGACAGGGTAATGAGCAGTTCTTC
TRBD2	-	TRBV6-5	TRBJ2-1	CASSYYLAGKHNEQFF	TGTGCCAGCAGTTACTACCTAGCGGGGAAACACAATGAGCAGTTCTTC
-	-	TRBV9	TRBJ1-3	CASSPPRGRNSGNTIYF	TGTGCCAGCAGCCCACCCCGCGGACGGAACTCTGGAAACACCATATATTTT